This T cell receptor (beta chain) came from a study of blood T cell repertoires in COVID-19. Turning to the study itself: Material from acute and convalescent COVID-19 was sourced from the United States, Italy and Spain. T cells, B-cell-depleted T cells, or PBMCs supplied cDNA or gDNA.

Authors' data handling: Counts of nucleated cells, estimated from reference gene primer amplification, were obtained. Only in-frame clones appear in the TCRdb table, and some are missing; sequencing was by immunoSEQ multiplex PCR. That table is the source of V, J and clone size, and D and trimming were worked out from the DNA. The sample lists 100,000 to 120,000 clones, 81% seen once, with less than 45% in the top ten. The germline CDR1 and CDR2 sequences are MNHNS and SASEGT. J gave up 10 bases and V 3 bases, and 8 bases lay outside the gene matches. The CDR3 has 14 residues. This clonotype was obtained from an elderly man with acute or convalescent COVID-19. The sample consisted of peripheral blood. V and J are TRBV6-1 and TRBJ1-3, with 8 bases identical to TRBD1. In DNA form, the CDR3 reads TGTGCCAGCAGTGAGGTTGACAGGGGCACAACCATATATTTT. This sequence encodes CASSEVDRGTTIYF.